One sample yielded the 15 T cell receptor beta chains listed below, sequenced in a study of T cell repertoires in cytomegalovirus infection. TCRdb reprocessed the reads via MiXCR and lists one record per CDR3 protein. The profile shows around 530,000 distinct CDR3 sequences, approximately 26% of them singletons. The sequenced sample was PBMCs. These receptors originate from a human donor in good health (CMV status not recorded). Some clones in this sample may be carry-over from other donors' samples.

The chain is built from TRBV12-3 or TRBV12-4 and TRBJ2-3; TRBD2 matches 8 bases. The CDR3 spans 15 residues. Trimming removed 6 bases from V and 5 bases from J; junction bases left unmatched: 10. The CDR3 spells CASSSFSGNVDTQYF. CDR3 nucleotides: TGTGCCAGCAGCTCCTTTAGCGGGAATGTAGATACGCAGTATTTT.

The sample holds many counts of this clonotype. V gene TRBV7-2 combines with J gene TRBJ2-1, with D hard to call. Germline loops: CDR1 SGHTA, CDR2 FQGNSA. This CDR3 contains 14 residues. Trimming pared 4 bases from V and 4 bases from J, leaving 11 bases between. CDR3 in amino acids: CASSSEAQYNEQFF. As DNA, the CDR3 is TGTGCCAGCAGCTCTGAGGCTCAGTACAATGAGCAGTTCTTC.

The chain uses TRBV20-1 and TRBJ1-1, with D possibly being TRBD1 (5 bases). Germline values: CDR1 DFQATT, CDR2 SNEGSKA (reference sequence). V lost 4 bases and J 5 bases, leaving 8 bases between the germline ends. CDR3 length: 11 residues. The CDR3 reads CSAKGSTEAFF. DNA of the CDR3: TGCAGTGCTAAGGGGTCGACTGAAGCTTTCTTT.

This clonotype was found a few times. CDR3 sequence: CSARPTKETQYF. The CDR3 region has the DNA TGCAGTGCTAGACCGACAAAAGAGACCCAGTACTTC. The chain couples TRBV20-1 to TRBJ2-5; the D is unclear. The CDR3 is 12 amino acids. Germline-derived CDR1 and CDR2 are DFQATT and SNEGSKA (reference sequence). Trimming cost V 2 bases and J 3 bases, with 7 bases left between them.

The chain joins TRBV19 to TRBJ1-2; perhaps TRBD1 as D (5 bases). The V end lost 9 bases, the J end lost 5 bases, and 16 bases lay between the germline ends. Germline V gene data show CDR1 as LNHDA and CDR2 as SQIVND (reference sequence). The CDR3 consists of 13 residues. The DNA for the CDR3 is TGTGCCAGCACCGGGACGGGAACTTATGGCTACACCTTC. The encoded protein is CASTGTGTYGYTF.

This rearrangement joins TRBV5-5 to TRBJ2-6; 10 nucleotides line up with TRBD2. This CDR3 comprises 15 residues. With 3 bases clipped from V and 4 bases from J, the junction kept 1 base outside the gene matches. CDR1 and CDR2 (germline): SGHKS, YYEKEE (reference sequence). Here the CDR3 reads CASSSLAGGANVLTF. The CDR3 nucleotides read TGTGCCAGCAGCTCACTAGCGGGAGGGGCCAACGTCCTGACTTTC. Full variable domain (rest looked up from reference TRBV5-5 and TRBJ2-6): DAGVTQSPTHLIKTRGQQVTLRCSPISGHKSVSWYQQVLGQGPQFIFQYYEKEERGRGNFPDRFSARQFPNYSSELNVNALLLGDSALYLCASSSLAGGANVLTFGAGSRLTVL.

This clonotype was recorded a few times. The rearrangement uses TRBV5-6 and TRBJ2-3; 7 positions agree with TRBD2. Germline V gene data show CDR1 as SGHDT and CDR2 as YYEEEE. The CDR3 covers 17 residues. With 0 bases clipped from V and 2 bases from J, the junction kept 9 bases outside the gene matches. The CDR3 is CASSLGPPSGPTDTQYF. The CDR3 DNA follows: TGTGCCAGCAGCTTGGGACCCCCTAGCGGACCCACAGATACGCAGTATTTT.

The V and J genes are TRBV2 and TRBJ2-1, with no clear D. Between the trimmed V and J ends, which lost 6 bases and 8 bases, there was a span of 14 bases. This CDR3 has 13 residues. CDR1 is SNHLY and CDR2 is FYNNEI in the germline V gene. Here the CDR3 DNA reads TGTGCCAGCAGGATCCAGGAGATACATGAGCAGTTCTTC. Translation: CASRIQEIHEQFF.

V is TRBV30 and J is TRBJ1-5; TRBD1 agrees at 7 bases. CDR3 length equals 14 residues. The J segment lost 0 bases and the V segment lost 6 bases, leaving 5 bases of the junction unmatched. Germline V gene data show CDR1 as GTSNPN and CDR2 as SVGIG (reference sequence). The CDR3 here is CACTTGNSNQPQHF. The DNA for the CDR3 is TGTGCCTGCACGACAGGGAATAGCAATCAGCCCCAGCATTTT.

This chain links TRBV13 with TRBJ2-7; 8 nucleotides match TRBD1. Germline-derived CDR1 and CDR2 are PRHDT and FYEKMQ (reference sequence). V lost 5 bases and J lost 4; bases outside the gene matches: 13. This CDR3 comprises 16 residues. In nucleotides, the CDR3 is TGTGCCAGCAGCCGAACTTCCAGGACAGGGTCTTACGAGCAGTACTTC. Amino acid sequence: CASSRTSRTGSYEQYF.

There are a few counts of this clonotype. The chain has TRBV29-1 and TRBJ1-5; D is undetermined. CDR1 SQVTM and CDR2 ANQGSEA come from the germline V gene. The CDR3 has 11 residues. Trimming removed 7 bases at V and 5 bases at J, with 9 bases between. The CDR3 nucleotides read TGCAGCGCCGGAGACGATCAGCCCCAGCATTTT. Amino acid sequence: CSAGDDQPQHF.

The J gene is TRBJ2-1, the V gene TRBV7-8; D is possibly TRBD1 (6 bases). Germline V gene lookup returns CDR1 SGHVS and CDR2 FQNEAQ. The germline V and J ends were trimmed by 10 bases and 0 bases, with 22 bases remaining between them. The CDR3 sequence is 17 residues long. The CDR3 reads CATFNLRGPSSYNEQFF. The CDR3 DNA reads TGTGCCACCTTTAACCTCAGGGGCCCCAGCTCCTACAATGAGCAGTTCTTC.

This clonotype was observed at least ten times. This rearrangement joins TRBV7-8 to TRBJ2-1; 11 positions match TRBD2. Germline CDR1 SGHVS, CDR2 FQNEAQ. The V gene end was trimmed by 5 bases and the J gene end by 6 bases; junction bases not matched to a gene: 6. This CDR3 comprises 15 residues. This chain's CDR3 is CASSPGGTSGNEQFF. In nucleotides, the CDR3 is TGTGCCAGCAGCCCCGGAGGGACTAGCGGCAATGAGCAGTTCTTC.

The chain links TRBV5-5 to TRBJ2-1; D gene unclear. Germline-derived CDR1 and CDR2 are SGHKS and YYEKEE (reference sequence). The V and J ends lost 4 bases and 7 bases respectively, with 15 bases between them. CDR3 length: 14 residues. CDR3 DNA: TGTGCCAGCAGCCTTGACCGGGCTAGAAATGAGCAGTTCTTC. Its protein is CASSLDRARNEQFF. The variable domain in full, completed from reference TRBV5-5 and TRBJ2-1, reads DAGVTQSPTHLIKTRGQQVTLRCSPISGHKSVSWYQQVLGQGPQFIFQYYEKEERGRGNFPDRFSARQFPNYSSELNVNALLLGDSALYLCASSLDRARNEQFFGPGTRLTVL.

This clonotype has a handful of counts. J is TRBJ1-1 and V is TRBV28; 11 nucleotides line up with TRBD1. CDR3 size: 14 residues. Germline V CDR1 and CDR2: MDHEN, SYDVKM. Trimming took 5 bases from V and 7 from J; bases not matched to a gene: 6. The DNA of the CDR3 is TGTGCCAGCAGTGGGGGACAGGGGGGGGGTGAAGCTTTCTTT. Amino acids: CASSGGQGGGEAFF.